The 21 T cell receptor beta chains in this list originate from one sample, sequenced in a study of blood T cell repertoires in COVID-19. Method: immunoSEQ multiplex PCR; TCRdb's copy keeps in-frame clones and lacks some. The sample has 300,000 to 500,000 clones, roughly 90% seen once. Input material: PBMCs or T cells enriched from blood (not recorded which). Receptors were obtained from a woman aged 25 to 39 with acute COVID-19.

The chain's CDR3 is CSASRGGEDTQYF. The CDR3 coding sequence is TGCAGTGCTAGTCGAGGGGGCGAGGATACGCAGTATTTT. The rearrangement uses TRBV20-1 and TRBJ2-3, with 7 bases aligning to TRBD1. The trim removed 3 bases at V and 6 bases at J, leaving 6 bases unmatched. The CDR3 length is 13 residues. Per germline, CDR1 DFQATT and CDR2 SNEGSKA (reference sequence).

V gene TRBV5-6 combines with J gene TRBJ2-3; D might be TRBD2 (6 bases). CDR1 is SGHDT and CDR2 is YYEEEE in the germline V gene. CDR3 length equals 19 residues. V lost 4 bases, J lost 0 bases, and 24 bases lay in between. The CDR3 reads CASSLLLRREELSTDTQYF. The CDR3 DNA sequence: TGTGCCAGCAGCCTACTTCTTAGGAGGGAGGAGTTGAGCACAGATACGCAGTATTTT.

The chain combines TRBV5-8 with TRBJ2-7; TRBD1 might be the D (5 bases). CDR1 and CDR2 from the germline V gene are SGHTS and YDEGEE. Trimming took 2 bases from V and 1 from J, leaving 10 bases between them. The CDR3 is 14 amino acids. This chain's CDR3 is CASSLGKGSYEQYF. CDR3 DNA: TGTGCCAGCAGCTTAGGTAAGGGGTCCTACGAGCAGTACTTC. Filled out from reference TRBV5-8 and TRBJ2-7, the complete variable domain reads EAGVTQSPTHLIKTRGQQATLRCSPISGHTSVYWYQQALGLGLQFLLWYDEGEERNRGNFPPRFSGRQFPNYSSELNVNALELEDSALYLCASSLGKGSYEQYFGPGTRLTVT.

This chain links TRBV18 with TRBJ1-4; D is unresolved. Trimming pared 1 base from V and 8 bases from J, leaving 8 bases between. The V gene's germline CDR1 is KGHSH and CDR2 LQKENI. The CDR3 length is 13 residues. The CDR3 DNA is TGTGCCAGCTCACCACTTCTGAGGGAAAAACTGTTTTTT. Protein product: CASSPLLREKLFF.

The chain combines TRBV10-3 with TRBJ2-7; a possible D gene is TRBD2 (7 bases). The CDR3 is 14 amino acids. Germline CDR1 reads ENHRY; CDR2 reads SYGVKD. V lost 0 bases and J lost 3, with 9 bases in between. The chain's CDR3 is CAISESGGLYEQYF. The CDR3 coding sequence is TGTGCCATCAGTGAGTCGGGGGGGCTCTACGAGCAGTACTTC.

This chain links TRBV5-1 with TRBJ2-1; possibly TRBD2 for D (5 bases). V was clipped by 3 bases and J by 0 bases, with 13 bases between them. Germline loops: CDR1 SGHRS, CDR2 YFSETQ. This CDR3 comprises 16 residues. The DNA of the CDR3 is TGCGCCAGCAGCTCGGAGGACCGCGGCTCCTACAATGAGCAGTTCTTC. It encodes CASSSEDRGSYNEQFF.

This clone appeared once. The rearrangement links TRBV27 to TRBJ2-2; perhaps TRBD1 as D (5 bases). The V and J ends lost 2 bases and 1 base respectively, with 11 bases between them. CDR3 length: 16 residues. Per the germline V gene, CDR1 is MNHEY and CDR2 is SMNVEV (reference sequence). As DNA, the CDR3 is TGTGCCAGCAGTTTAGTTCCAGGGTGGAACACCGGGGAGCTGTTTTTT. Amino acids: CASSLVPGWNTGELFF.

The V and J genes are TRBV19 and TRBJ2-1, with 8 positions matching TRBD2. V trimming: 2 bases; J trimming: 0 bases; junction bases outside the gene matches: 6. CDR3 length: 17 amino acids. Germline CDR1 LNHDA, CDR2 SQIVND (reference sequence). The CDR3 reads CASSILSAGGSYNEQFF. In DNA, the CDR3 is TGTGCCAGTAGTATACTTTCGGCGGGGGGCTCCTACAATGAGCAGTTCTTC.

The CDR3 is CASSQEAGKQPQHF. The DNA of the CDR3 is TGCGCCAGCAGCCAAGAGGCAGGGAAGCAGCCCCAGCATTTT. This chain joins TRBV4-3 and TRBJ1-5, with D perhaps TRBD1 (5 bases). CDR1 and CDR2 (germline): LGHNA, YSLEER. The CDR3 runs 14 residues. The V gene lost 0 bases and the J gene lost 7 bases, with 10 bases spanning the gap.

V and J are TRBV7-3 and TRBJ1-1; the D is unclear. This CDR3 comprises 13 residues. Germline CDR1 reads SGHTA; CDR2 reads FQGTGA. Trimming removed 2 bases at V and 4 bases at J, with 8 bases between. CDR3 DNA sequence: TGTGCCAGCAGCTTAGGCAGGTTCACTGAAGCTTTCTTT. Residues: CASSLGRFTEAFF.

This clone appeared a few times. As DNA, the CDR3 is TGTGCCATCAGCCAGATCGGACAGATGTACACCGGGGAGCTGTTTTTT. It is translated as CAISQIGQMYTGELFF. This chain joins TRBV10-3 and TRBJ2-2, with D maybe TRBD1 (6 bases). The CDR3 runs 16 residues. The germline gives CDR1 ENHRY, CDR2 SYGVKD. The ends were cut back, 6 bases at V and 3 bases at J, with 17 bases in the middle.

This CDR3 reads CASSLARAGGINEQFF. The CDR3 nucleotides read TGTGCCAGCAGCTTGGCCAGGGCGGGGGGGATCAATGAGCAGTTCTTC. The chain is built from TRBV7-2 and TRBJ2-1, with TRBD2 identical over 9 bases. V lost 3 bases to trimming and J lost 6 bases; unmatched junction nucleotides: 9. The CDR3 length is 16 residues. Germline V gene lookup returns CDR1 SGHTA and CDR2 FQGNSA.

This sequence joins TRBV7-2 and TRBJ2-7, with D hard to call. This CDR3 has 14 amino acids. Germline assignment: CDR1 SGHTA and CDR2 FQGNSA. Trimming shortened V by 2 bases and J by 6 bases, and 14 bases separated the two germline ends. The CDR3 region has the DNA TGTGCCAGCAGCTTAATCCGATCCTCCGGCGAGCAGTACTTC. Translating gives CASSLIRSSGEQYF.

This chain links TRBV19 with TRBJ2-7; 12 bases line up with TRBD1. The CDR3 is 21 amino acids. CDR1 and CDR2 (germline): LNHDA, SQIVND (reference sequence). With 3 bases clipped from V and 0 bases from J, the junction kept 18 bases outside the gene matches. This chain's CDR3 is CASSMRAPGTGGGPRSYEQYF. The DNA for the CDR3 is TGTGCCAGTAGTATGAGGGCGCCCGGGACAGGGGGCGGCCCACGCTCCTACGAGCAGTACTTC.

The V and J genes are TRBV7-9 and TRBJ1-3, with TRBD1 matching 8 bases. The CDR3 is made up of 14 amino acids. The germline CDR1 and CDR2 sequences are SEHNR and FQNEAQ (reference sequence). V lost 5 bases to trimming and J lost 4 bases; unmatched junction nucleotides: 4. This chain's CDR3 is CASSRTGPGNTIYF. CDR3 in DNA: TGTGCCAGCAGCCGGACAGGGCCGGGAAACACCATATATTTT.

This rearrangement joins TRBV7-3 to TRBJ1-3, with D unclear. The CDR3 is 16 amino acids. Germline V gene lookup returns CDR1 SGHTA and CDR2 FQGTGA. With 4 bases removed from V and 0 bases from J, the gap between germline ends came to 13 bases. Here the CDR3 DNA reads TGTGCCAGCAGCTCCAACGGTCTCGACTCTGGAAACACCATATATTTT. Encoded protein: CASSSNGLDSGNTIYF.

The V call is TRBV10-3, the J call TRBJ2-3; TRBD2 is a possible D gene (5 bases). This CDR3 has 14 residues. Trimming took 4 bases from V and 3 from J, leaving 11 bases between them. The germline V gene encodes CDR1 ENHRY and CDR2 SYGVKD. CDR3 bases: TGTGCCATCAGTGGATCCTGGAGGACAGATACGCAGTATTTT. Translating it yields CAISGSWRTDTQYF.

The chain has TRBV7-2 and TRBJ2-2; no reliable D call. The germline V gene encodes CDR1 SGHTA and CDR2 FQGNSA. Between the trimmed V and J ends, which lost 2 bases and 1 base, there was a span of 5 bases. CDR3 size: 14 residues. CDR3 region: CASSLRRNTGELFF. CDR3 nucleotide sequence: TGTGCCAGCAGCTTACGCAGGAACACCGGGGAGCTGTTTTTT.

V usage is TRBV15 and J usage is TRBJ2-3; possible D gene TRBD2, 6 bases. The germline V gene encodes CDR1 LNHNV and CDR2 YYDKDF (reference sequence). The CDR3 loop spans 17 amino acids. Deletions cut 0 bases from V and 0 bases from J, with 13 bases between. This chain's CDR3 is CATSRDHPGGSTDTQYF. CDR3 DNA: TGTGCCACCAGCAGAGATCACCCCGGGGGTAGCACAGATACGCAGTATTTT.

The chain is built from TRBV28 and TRBJ1-2, with D perhaps TRBD1 (5 bases). The CDR3 loop spans 13 amino acids. The germline gives CDR1 MDHEN, CDR2 SYDVKM. V was shortened by 2 bases and J by 4 bases, with 8 bases between the two germline ends. The CDR3 DNA follows: TGTGCCAGCAGTTTACAGGGACTCTATGGCTACACCTTC. Translation: CASSLQGLYGYTF.

The V gene is TRBV7-6, the J gene TRBJ2-7, with 11 bases identical to TRBD1. Trimming at V came to 5 bases and at J to 2 bases, leaving 5 bases not matched to a gene. The CDR3 consists of 15 residues. Germline CDR1 and CDR2: SGHVS and FNYEAQ. The CDR3 bases are TGTGCCAGCAGCCCCGGGACAGGGGGACCCTACGAGCAGTACTTC. It yields the protein CASSPGTGGPYEQYF.